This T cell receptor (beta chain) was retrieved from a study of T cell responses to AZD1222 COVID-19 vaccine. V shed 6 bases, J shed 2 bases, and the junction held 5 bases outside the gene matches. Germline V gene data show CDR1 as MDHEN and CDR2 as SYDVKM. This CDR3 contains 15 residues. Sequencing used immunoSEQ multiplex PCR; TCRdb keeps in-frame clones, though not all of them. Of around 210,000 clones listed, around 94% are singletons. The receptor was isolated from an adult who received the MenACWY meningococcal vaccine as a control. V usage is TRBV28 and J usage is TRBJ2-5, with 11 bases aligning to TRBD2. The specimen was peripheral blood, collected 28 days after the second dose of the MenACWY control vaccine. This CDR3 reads CASSPLAGGQETQYF. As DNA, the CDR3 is TGTGCCAGCAGCCCCTTAGCGGGGGGGCAAGAGACCCAGTACTTC.